The clone carrying this T cell receptor (beta chain) has a handful of counts. The sample comes from a study of blood T cells in healthy people across ages. It was with a sample-barcoded 5' primer and a J-beta primer mix that a second PCR of roughly 7 to 12 cycles was run. A single record per CDR3 protein comes from TCRdb applying MiXCR to the 5' RACE reads. There are about 800,000 distinct CDR3 sequences in the sample; roughly 50% occur only once, and over 20% lies in the top ten. Germline CDR1 is SGHTA and CDR2 is FQGNSA. The ends were cut back, 7 bases at V and 5 bases at J, with 7 bases in the middle. The CDR3 extends over 11 amino acids.

V is TRBV7-2 and J is TRBJ2-3; D remains unclear. What was sequenced was blood. The receptor was isolated from a man aged 30 to 39 in good health. CDR3 coding DNA: TGTGCCAGCACCTCCGGAGATACGCAGTATTTT. It specifies CASTSGDTQYF.